The rows below give T cell receptor beta chains drawn from one sample of a study of blood T cells in healthy people across ages. One entry per CDR3 protein results from TCRdb running MiXCR on the 5' RACE reads. The sample yields 650,000 or so distinct CDR3 sequences, around 52% seen once. The source material was blood. The source is a woman older than 75 in good health. Both conserved end residues are part of each CDR3. A D gene is named only where the DNA matches it firmly. The size entry is marked missing in some rows and otherwise reads once, few, many or a size class.

d_gene: -; abundance: -; v_gene: TRBV27; j_gene: TRBJ2-1; CDR3nt: TGTGCCAGCAGTTTATACCAGGGGCTCTACAATGAGCAGTTCTTC; CDR3aa: CASSLYQGLYNEQFF
d_gene: TRBD2; abundance: many; v_gene: TRBV6-6; j_gene: TRBJ2-1; CDR3nt: TGTGCCAGCGCCAACGAAGGACTAGCGGAAACTTACAATGAGCAGTTCTTC; CDR3aa: CASANEGLAETYNEQFF
d_gene: -; abundance: few; v_gene: TRBV18; j_gene: TRBJ1-1; CDR3nt: TGTGCCAGCTCACGCGACCGTAACATGAACACTGAAGCTTTCTTT; CDR3aa: CASSRDRNMNTEAFF
d_gene: -; abundance: many; v_gene: TRBV27; j_gene: TRBJ2-7; CDR3nt: TGTGCCAGCAGTACCCGACTAGAAACCTACGAGCAGTACTTC; CDR3aa: CASSTRLETYEQYF
d_gene: TRBD2; abundance: many; v_gene: TRBV4-1; j_gene: TRBJ2-3; CDR3nt: TGCGCCAGCAGCCATCAGCCTAGCGGGGGGCGTGGAGATACGCAGTATTTT; CDR3aa: CASSHQPSGGRGDTQYF
d_gene: -; abundance: once; v_gene: TRBV9; j_gene: TRBJ2-6; CDR3nt: TGTGCCAGCAGCGTAGCTATCGGCCTACAGGGATCACCTTATGGGGCCAACGTCCTGACTTTC; CDR3aa: CASSVAIGLQGSPYGANVLTF
d_gene: -; abundance: many; v_gene: TRBV28; j_gene: TRBJ2-7; CDR3nt: TGTGCCAGCTGGCGGGACCCCTCCTACGAGCAGTACTTC; CDR3aa: CASWRDPSYEQYF
d_gene: -; abundance: many; v_gene: TRBV7-9; j_gene: TRBJ1-1; CDR3nt: TGTGCCAGCAGCCTCGCGGGGACTGAAGCTTTCTTT; CDR3aa: CASSLAGTEAFF
d_gene: -; abundance: many; v_gene: TRBV5-6; j_gene: TRBJ2-7; CDR3nt: TGTGCCAGCAGCTTGTATGACGAGCAGTACTTC; CDR3aa: CASSLYDEQYF
d_gene: -; abundance: -; v_gene: TRBV4-2; j_gene: TRBJ2-7; CDR3nt: TGTGCCAGCAGCCAAGATAATCGTCAGAGGTACTTC; CDR3aa: CASSQDNRQRYF
d_gene: -; abundance: many; v_gene: TRBV12-3/TRBV12-4; j_gene: TRBJ1-5; CDR3nt: TGTGCCAGCAGCCAACACCCACCTAGCAATCAGCCCCAGCATTTT; CDR3aa: CASSQHPPSNQPQHF
d_gene: -; abundance: few; v_gene: TRBV29-1; j_gene: TRBJ2-4; CDR3nt: TGCAGCGTCGTACACGATTTCGGTGTCATCACCAAAAACATTCAGTACTTC; CDR3aa: CSVVHDFGVITKNIQYF
d_gene: -; abundance: -; v_gene: TRBV12-3/TRBV12-4; j_gene: TRBJ2-2; CDR3nt: TGTGCCAGCACCCGGACTCCCGAGGGGGAGCTGTTTTTT; CDR3aa: CASTRTPEGELFF
d_gene: -; abundance: -; v_gene: TRBV5-1; j_gene: TRBJ2-1; CDR3nt: TGCGCCAGCAGCTGGGACGGGGGTGGCAATGAGCAGTTCTTC; CDR3aa: CASSWDGGGNEQFF
d_gene: -; abundance: -; v_gene: TRBV4-1; j_gene: TRBJ2-1; CDR3nt: TGCGCCAGCAGCCCACTTTACGGTACGAAGTCCTACAATGAGCAGTTCTTC; CDR3aa: CASSPLYGTKSYNEQFF
d_gene: TRBD1; abundance: -; v_gene: TRBV7-9; j_gene: TRBJ1-3; CDR3nt: TGTGCCAGCACTCACGCCGGGACAGGGAAGGAAGGCACCATATATTTT; CDR3aa: CASTHAGTGKEGTIYF
d_gene: -; abundance: -; v_gene: TRBV4-2; j_gene: TRBJ2-2; CDR3nt: TGTGCCAGCAGCCAAAGGGGGGCCACCGGGGAGCTGTTTTTT; CDR3aa: CASSQRGATGELFF
d_gene: TRBD2; abundance: -; v_gene: TRBV6-2/TRBV6-3; j_gene: TRBJ2-5; CDR3nt: TGTGCCAGCGGTCGGGCTAGCGGGGGGTCCCAAGAGACCCAGTACTTC; CDR3aa: CASGRASGGSQETQYF
d_gene: -; abundance: -; v_gene: TRBV6-1; j_gene: TRBJ1-1; CDR3nt: TGTGCCAGCACTACCGGGACAACGAACACTGAAGCTTTCTTT; CDR3aa: CASTTGTTNTEAFF
d_gene: -; abundance: few; v_gene: TRBV27; j_gene: TRBJ1-5; CDR3nt: TGTGCCAGCAGTTTCCATCGGGGTTCTGGCAATCAGCCCCAGCATTTT; CDR3aa: CASSFHRGSGNQPQHF
d_gene: -; abundance: -; v_gene: TRBV5-1; j_gene: TRBJ2-7; CDR3nt: TGCGCCAGCAGCTTTAACTACAATGGGCAGTACTTC; CDR3aa: CASSFNYNGQYF
d_gene: TRBD1; abundance: -; v_gene: TRBV29-1; j_gene: TRBJ1-2; CDR3nt: TGCAGCGTGGACGGGGGAGGGGGCGACTATGGCTACACCTTC; CDR3aa: CSVDGGGGDYGYTF
d_gene: TRBD1; abundance: many; v_gene: TRBV7-2; j_gene: TRBJ2-5; CDR3nt: TGTGCCAGCAGCTTAAGGACAGGTGCCCAAGAGACCCAGTACTTC; CDR3aa: CASSLRTGAQETQYF
d_gene: TRBD1; abundance: -; v_gene: TRBV5-1; j_gene: TRBJ1-5; CDR3nt: TGCACCAGCAGCCTCCCAGGACAGGGAGAGGGTCAGCCCCAGCATTTT; CDR3aa: CTSSLPGQGEGQPQHF
d_gene: -; abundance: -; v_gene: TRBV6-5; j_gene: TRBJ1-5; CDR3nt: TGTGCCAGCAGTACGACGGCAGGATCTCAGCCCCAGCATTTT; CDR3aa: CASSTTAGSQPQHF
d_gene: TRBD1; abundance: few; v_gene: TRBV5-1; j_gene: TRBJ1-1; CDR3nt: TGCGCCAGCAGCTGGTCACCGGGACAGGGGTCTGAAGCTTTCTTT; CDR3aa: CASSWSPGQGSEAFF
d_gene: -; abundance: few; v_gene: TRBV12-3/TRBV12-4; j_gene: TRBJ2-2; CDR3nt: TGTGCCAGCAGTTTGGTACAGGGAGCGAACACCGGGGAGCTGTTTTTT; CDR3aa: CASSLVQGANTGELFF
d_gene: TRBD2; abundance: few; v_gene: TRBV6-1; j_gene: TRBJ2-5; CDR3nt: TGTGCCAGCACAAGTGGCGGGGGAGAAGAGACCCAGTACTTC; CDR3aa: CASTSGGGEETQYF
d_gene: TRBD1; abundance: many; v_gene: TRBV5-1; j_gene: TRBJ2-1; CDR3nt: TGCGCCAGCTCACGACAGGGGGCCGAGCTCGATGAGCAGTTCTTC; CDR3aa: CASSRQGAELDEQFF
d_gene: TRBD1; abundance: once; v_gene: TRBV15; j_gene: TRBJ2-3; CDR3nt: TGTGCCACCCGCATAGACAGGGCGGATACGCAGAATTTT; CDR3aa: CATRIDRADTQNF
d_gene: -; abundance: many; v_gene: TRBV6-2/TRBV6-3; j_gene: TRBJ1-2; CDR3nt: TGTGCCAGCAGTTACGGGACTGGGGGCTACACCTTC; CDR3aa: CASSYGTGGYTF
d_gene: TRBD1; abundance: -; v_gene: TRBV7-2; j_gene: TRBJ1-1; CDR3nt: TGTGCCAGCACCGGGACAGGGCGTAAAACTTTCTTT; CDR3aa: CASTGTGRKTFF
d_gene: -; abundance: many; v_gene: TRBV24-1; j_gene: TRBJ2-3; CDR3nt: TGTGCCACCAGTGAGCCCTATGATACGCAGTATTTT; CDR3aa: CATSEPYDTQYF
d_gene: -; abundance: few; v_gene: TRBV19; j_gene: TRBJ1-1; CDR3nt: TGTGCCACCCGCAGCGGGGGGGTGAAGGGTGAAGCTTTCTTT; CDR3aa: CATRSGGVKGEAFF
d_gene: -; abundance: -; v_gene: TRBV5-1; j_gene: TRBJ2-5; CDR3nt: TGCGCCAGCAGCTTGGGCAGGGCACCCATTTTTGGCGATGAGCAGTACTTC; CDR3aa: CASSLGRAPIFGDEQYF
d_gene: -; abundance: few; v_gene: TRBV2; j_gene: TRBJ1-1; CDR3nt: TGTGCCAGCAGTGCCCCTGGGGGACCGGTGAACACTGAAGCTTTCTTT; CDR3aa: CASSAPGGPVNTEAFF
d_gene: -; abundance: -; v_gene: TRBV7-2; j_gene: TRBJ2-2; CDR3nt: TGTGCCAGCAGCTTAGCGGGGGGCACAGCCAGGGAGCTGTTTTTT; CDR3aa: CASSLAGGTARELFF
d_gene: -; abundance: -; v_gene: TRBV7-2; j_gene: TRBJ2-5; CDR3nt: TGTGCCAGCAGCTTAATGAGGGTTCTCCAAGAGACCCAGTACTTC; CDR3aa: CASSLMRVLQETQYF
d_gene: TRBD1; abundance: -; v_gene: TRBV9; j_gene: TRBJ1-6; CDR3nt: TGTGCCAGCACCACCGGACAGGATCGCTCACCCCTCCACTTT; CDR3aa: CASTTGQDRSPLHF
d_gene: -; abundance: -; v_gene: TRBV7-6; j_gene: TRBJ2-7; CDR3nt: TGTGCCAGCAGCTCCAGGGCCACCACTAGCTCCTACGAGCAGTACTTC; CDR3aa: CASSSRATTSSYEQYF
d_gene: -; abundance: -; v_gene: TRBV12-5; j_gene: TRBJ1-6; CDR3nt: TGTGCCGGGCAAAACTCCTATAATTCACCCCTCCACTTT; CDR3aa: CAGQNSYNSPLHF
d_gene: -; abundance: -; v_gene: TRBV29-1; j_gene: TRBJ2-7; CDR3nt: TGCAGCGTTGAAGACGGGGAAGGCGCCTACAATGAGCAGTACTTC; CDR3aa: CSVEDGEGAYNEQYF
d_gene: -; abundance: -; v_gene: TRBV27; j_gene: TRBJ2-1; CDR3nt: TGTGCCAGCTGCCGAACCCCCCGGGCCAGTCACAATGAGCAGTTCTTC; CDR3aa: CASCRTPRASHNEQFF
d_gene: -; abundance: many; v_gene: TRBV6-5; j_gene: TRBJ1-2; CDR3nt: TGTGCCAGCAGTTACTCCACCGACATCTCTAACTATGGCTACACCTTC; CDR3aa: CASSYSTDISNYGYTF
d_gene: -; abundance: -; v_gene: TRBV5-1; j_gene: TRBJ2-3; CDR3nt: TGCGCCAGCAGCTTGGATTCCAGCGGCAGCACAGATACGCAGTATTTT; CDR3aa: CASSLDSSGSTDTQYF
d_gene: -; abundance: -; v_gene: TRBV10-3; j_gene: TRBJ1-5; CDR3nt: TGTGCCATCAGCTCAGGGGATAGCAATCAGCCCCAGCATTTT; CDR3aa: CAISSGDSNQPQHF
d_gene: TRBD1; abundance: -; v_gene: TRBV12-3/TRBV12-4; j_gene: TRBJ1-5; CDR3nt: TGTGCCAGCAGTCCCCGACGGGACAGGGGAGGCAATCAGCCCCAGCATTTT; CDR3aa: CASSPRRDRGGNQPQHF
d_gene: -; abundance: -; v_gene: TRBV4-2; j_gene: TRBJ2-3; CDR3nt: TGTGCCAGCAGCCAAGAAGTCGGGTCGGGTAATACAGATACGCAGTATTTT; CDR3aa: CASSQEVGSGNTDTQYF